This T cell receptor beta chain was documented in a study of blood T cell repertoires in COVID-19. About the study: COVID-19 samples collected from the United States, Italy and Spain covered acute and convalescent phases.

Authors' methods: It was from reference gene primer amplification that nucleated cell counts were estimated. The protocol was immunoSEQ multiplex PCR, while the TCRdb copy is restricted to in-frame clones and leaves out a portion. Clone size and the V and J calls come from that table; the DNA yielded D and trimming. The sample consists of 90,000 to 110,000 clones, approximately 82% of them appearing once. Concerning this clone: The sample contains more than one DNA sequence encoding this CDR3.

Germline CDR1 is SGHRS and CDR2 is YFSETQ. V shed 0 bases, J shed 1 base, and the junction held 2 bases outside the gene matches. This CDR3 is built from 15 residues. The chain links TRBV5-1 to TRBJ1-1, with TRBD1 matching 8 bases. This sequence was found in a woman of 80 years or more with active or convalescent COVID-19. The material sequenced was peripheral blood. CDR3: CASSLDGQGNTEAFF. CDR3 sequence (DNA): TGCGCCAGCAGCTTGGATGGACAGGGGAACACTGAAGCTTTCTTT.